This entry lists 21 T cell receptor beta chains sequenced from one sample in a study of a mutant IDH1 vaccine in newly diagnosed glioma. For these receptors, no antigen is known. Described time point: week 5, during vaccination. Topical imiquimod accompanied each vaccine dose, which consisted of 300 ug of mutant IDH1 20-mer peptide. Measured with immunoSEQ multiplex PCR; TCRdb has only the in-frame clones, and not every one. The sample records about 25,000 clones, approximately 80% being singletons. Sequenced here: PBMCs, sampled from a glioma patient whose treatment included an IDH1 peptide vaccine. The receptors stem from a man aged 40-50 years with glioma.

The CDR3 loop reads CSMGTSHNEQFF. The DNA for the CDR3 is TGCAGCATGGGGACTAGTCACAATGAGCAGTTCTTC. V gene TRBV29-1 combines with J gene TRBJ2-1; 8 bases line up with TRBD2. Trimming removed 8 bases from V and 5 bases from J; junction bases left unmatched: 5. Germline CDR1 reads SQVTM; CDR2 reads ANQGSEA. This CDR3 is 12 amino acids long.

The gene calls are TRBV9 and TRBJ2-7; 7 bases are a match to TRBD1. Germline CDR1 reads SGDLS; CDR2 reads YYNGEE. The CDR3 runs to 14 residues. After removal of 3 bases from V and 4 bases from J, the junction contained 7 bases not matched to a gene. CDR3 loop: CASSEGQLRYEQYF. The CDR3, as DNA: TGTGCCAGCAGCGAGGGACAGTTAAGATACGAGCAGTACTTC.

The J gene is TRBJ1-3, the V gene TRBV18, with 7 bases lining up with TRBD1. CDR3 length: 15 amino acids. The germline gives CDR1 KGHSH, CDR2 LQKENI. V shed 1 base, J shed 4 bases, and the junction held 4 bases outside the gene matches. CDR3 protein: CASSPRQGSGNTIYF. For the CDR3, the DNA is TGTGCCAGCTCACCACGACAGGGTTCCGGAAACACCATATATTTT.

Only a few counts were recorded for this clone. The chain links TRBV28 to TRBJ1-1, with D possibly matching TRBD1 (6 bases). Per germline, CDR1 MDHEN and CDR2 SYDVKM. V lost 5 bases to trimming and J lost 0 bases, with 13 bases between them. CDR3 length: 15 amino acids. The CDR3 protein is CASSLPGQMNTEAFF. DNA for the CDR3: TGTGCCAGCAGTCTTCCCGGACAGATGAACACTGAAGCTTTCTTT.

The chain employs TRBV6-1 and TRBJ2-2; D may match TRBD1 or TRBD2 (5 bases each). Trimming shortened V by 8 bases and J by 6 bases, and 10 bases separated the two germline ends. The CDR3 consists of 12 residues. CDR1 and CDR2 from the germline V gene are MNHNS and SASEGT. In DNA form, the CDR3 reads TGTGCCAGCTTCTTGGGGGCCGGGGAGCTGTTTTTT. It encodes CASFLGAGELFF.

The chain has TRBV25-1 and TRBJ2-5; tentative D call: TRBD1 (6 bases). CDR3 length: 13 residues. The V gene's germline CDR1 is MGHDK and CDR2 SYGVNS. V was clipped by 5 bases and J by 5 bases, with 12 bases between them. In DNA, the CDR3 is TGTGCCAGCAGTCTACAGGGATCGGAGACCCAGTACTTC. Its protein product is CASSLQGSETQYF.

The chain links TRBV4-2 to TRBJ2-3, with TRBD2 identical over 12 bases. This CDR3 is built from 19 residues. Losses at the gene ends were 1 base for V and 4 bases for J; bases not matched to a gene: 12. Germline V gene lookup returns CDR1 LGHNA and CDR2 YNFKEQ. The CDR3 DNA sequence: TGTGCCAGCAGCCAAGTCGCGACTAGCGGGAGTAGGGTCCCAGATACGCAGTATTTT. It translates to CASSQVATSGSRVPDTQYF.

This clone was found a few times. The CDR3, as DNA: TGCAGCGGCGTCGGACAGGGAGATGGCTACACCTTC. Protein sequence: CSGVGQGDGYTF. This chain links TRBV29-1 with TRBJ1-2, with 8 nucleotides matching TRBD1. The CDR3 has 12 amino acids. Germline V gene sequence: CDR1 SQVTM, CDR2 ANQGSEA. Losses at the gene ends were 7 bases for V and 6 bases for J; bases not matched to a gene: 7.

V and J are TRBV4-1 and TRBJ2-3, with a tentative D call TRBD2 (5 bases). Germline CDR1 MGHRA, CDR2 YSYEKL. The CDR3 runs to 15 residues. V dropped 1 base and J dropped 2 bases, with 10 bases sitting between them. CDR3 amino acids: CASSQVGVSTDTQYF. In DNA form, the CDR3 reads TGCGCCAGCAGCCAAGTCGGGGTGTCCACAGATACGCAGTATTTT.

The genes are TRBV7-6 and TRBJ2-3, with 7 nucleotides matching TRBD2. This CDR3 has 15 residues. Unmatched junction bases numbered 6, after V lost 1 base and J lost 5 bases. Germline CDR1 SGHVS, CDR2 FNYEAQ. CDR3 nucleotide sequence: TGTGCCAGCAGCTTAGGCGGGAGCGGTGTAGATACGCAGTATTTT. It encodes CASSLGGSGVDTQYF.

This clone was detected once. The V call is TRBV11-3, the J call TRBJ1-5, with D unclear. V was pared by 2 bases and J by 6 bases, with 8 bases between. CDR3 length equals 13 residues. The germline CDR1 and CDR2 sequences are SGHNT and YENEEA. The CDR3 DNA sequence: TGTGCCAGCAGCTTATCCCCAGGTCAGCCCCAGCATTTT. Encoded protein: CASSLSPGQPQHF.

CDR3: CASSLGPSGRAYNEQFF. DNA of the CDR3: TGTGCCAGCAGCTTAGGTCCTAGCGGGAGGGCCTACAATGAGCAGTTCTTC. The chain carries TRBV7-7 and TRBJ2-1; 12 nucleotides line up with TRBD2. There are 17 residues in the CDR3. V lost 1 base, J lost 2 bases, and 3 bases stayed unmatched. Per the germline V gene, CDR1 is SSHAT and CDR2 is FNYEAQ (reference sequence).

This chain links TRBV4-3 with TRBJ1-2, with 9 bases fitting TRBD1. V shed 3 bases, J shed 4 bases, and the junction held 9 bases outside the gene matches. Germline CDR1 and CDR2: LGHNA and YSLEER. CDR3 length: 16 amino acids. The CDR3 region is CASSHPWDRDVYGYTF. As DNA, the CDR3 is TGCGCCAGCAGCCACCCCTGGGACAGGGACGTCTATGGCTACACCTTC.

The chain uses TRBV6-4 and TRBJ2-3, with TRBD2 identical over 7 bases. The CDR3 has 15 residues. Germline loops: CDR1 MRHNA, CDR2 SNTAGT. The V gene end was trimmed by 5 bases and the J gene end by 6 bases; junction bases not matched to a gene: 11. The CDR3 spells CASSPGGDPPDTQYF. In DNA, the CDR3 is TGTGCCAGCAGTCCTGGGGGGGATCCCCCGGATACGCAGTATTTT.

V is TRBV7-2 and J is TRBJ2-2; D gene uncertain. Germline CDR1 reads SGHTA; CDR2 reads FQGNSA. The CDR3 has 14 amino acids. The V gene lost 1 base and the J gene lost 0 bases, with 3 bases spanning the gap. The CDR3 spells CASSLVTNTGELFF. CDR3 sequence (DNA): TGTGCCAGCAGCTTAGTTACGAACACCGGGGAGCTGTTTTTT.

The chain combines TRBV5-4 with TRBJ2-1, with D possibly TRBD1 on 5 matching bases. The germline V gene encodes CDR1 SGHNT and CDR2 YYREEE (reference sequence). The CDR3 is 15 residues long. Trimming cost V 0 bases and J 4 bases, with 11 bases left between them. The CDR3 loop reads CASSLGAGPYNEQFF. Here the CDR3 DNA reads TGTGCCAGCAGCTTGGGGGCAGGGCCTTACAATGAGCAGTTCTTC.

This clone was detected only once. The genes are TRBV5-1 and TRBJ2-5; no definite D call. This CDR3 has 13 amino acids. V was clipped by 0 bases and J by 2 bases, with 5 bases between them. Per germline, CDR1 SGHRS and CDR2 YFSETQ. Here the CDR3 reads CASSLELQETQYF. CDR3 nucleotides: TGCGCCAGCAGCTTGGAACTGCAAGAGACCCAGTACTTC.

The chain uses TRBV4-1 and TRBJ2-1; tentatively, D is TRBD2 (5 bases). The CDR3 is 14 amino acids. Germline V gives CDR1 MGHRA, CDR2 YSYEKL. Trimming shortened V by 1 base and J by 8 bases, and 12 bases separated the two germline ends. This chain's CDR3 is CASSQGVFGDEQFF. DNA of the CDR3: TGCGCCAGCAGCCAAGGGGTTTTCGGGGATGAGCAGTTCTTC.

This chain links TRBV10-1 with TRBJ2-7; maybe TRBD1 (6 bases). Germline lookup yields CDR1 WNHNN and CDR2 SYGVQD (reference sequence). CDR3 length equals 13 residues. In DNA form, the CDR3 reads TGCGTCACCCGGGACACAATGGGAGACGAGCAGTACTTC. Its translation is CVTRDTMGDEQYF.

The chain recombines TRBV5-8 with TRBJ1-5; unclear D gene. V was pared by 4 bases and J by 0 bases, with 8 bases between. The V gene's germline CDR1 is SGHTS and CDR2 YDEGEE. The CDR3 is made up of 14 amino acids. The chain's CDR3 is CASSPRGSNQPQHF. The CDR3 DNA reads as TGTGCCAGCAGCCCACGGGGTAGCAATCAGCCCCAGCATTTT. The whole variable domain, filled in from reference TRBV5-8 and TRBJ1-5, reads EAGVTQSPTHLIKTRGQQATLRCSPISGHTSVYWYQQALGLGLQFLLWYDEGEERNRGNFPPRFSGRQFPNYSSELNVNALELEDSALYLCASSPRGSNQPQHFGDGTRLSIL.

This clone was detected a few times. The chain carries TRBV7-9 and TRBJ1-1, with unresolved D. Germline V CDR1 and CDR2: SEHNR, FQNEAQ (reference sequence). V was pared by 5 bases and J by 2 bases, with 15 bases between. The length of the CDR3 is 15 residues. The CDR3 DNA reads as TGTGCCAGCAGCCCCGATACGGCTGGCAACACTGAAGCTTTCTTT. Its translation is CASSPDTAGNTEAFF.